Listed below are T cell receptor beta chains from one sample, sequenced in a study of T cell responses to AZD1222 COVID-19 vaccine. Profiling relied on immunoSEQ multiplex PCR, and the TCRdb table lists in-frame clones only, not all of them. The top ten hold approximately 1% of the sample, which has about 200,000 clones, approximately 93% seen once. The source was peripheral blood, collected 28 days after the second AZD1222 dose. The receptors derive from an adult who received the AZD1222 COVID-19 vaccine. CDR3s include the opening cysteine and the closing phenylalanine or tryptophan. A D gene is named only where the DNA matches it firmly. The size of a clone is reported for some rows only, either as once, few or many, or as a class for expanded clones.

V gene	D gene	J gene	clone size	CDR3 DNA	CDR3 protein
TRBV25-1	.	TRBJ1-1	.	TGTGCCAGCAGTGGCGGACAGACCTCGAACACTGAAGCTTTCTTT	CASSGGQTSNTEAFF
TRBV19	TRBD1	TRBJ1-5	.	TGTGCCAGTAGTATTTTCGGACAGGGCTTCAATCAGCCCCAGCATTTT	CASSIFGQGFNQPQHF
TRBV7-2	TRBD1	TRBJ1-2	once	TGTGCCAGCAGCATTTCCGGGACAGGCCTGGGCTACACCTTC	CASSISGTGLGYTF
TRBV30	.	TRBJ1-5	once	TGTGCCTGGACAAGGTCCGTGGATCAGCCCCAGCATTTT	CAWTRSVDQPQHF
TRBV21-1	.	TRBJ2-2	once	TGTGCCAGCAGCCCCTTTAAGGGGTTCATCAGGGCCGGGGAGCTGTTTTTT	CASSPFKGFIRAGELFF
TRBV21-1	.	TRBJ1-4	once	TGTGCCAGCAGCAAAGTTGGGGGGACGGGTCCGCAAAGGGGTGAAAAACTGTTTTTT	CASSKVGGTGPQRGEKLFF
TRBV2	TRBD1	TRBJ2-5	.	TGTGCCAGCTTACCGGGACAGGGACAAGAGACCCAGTACTTC	CASLPGQGQETQYF
TRBV29-1	.	TRBJ1-2	.	TGCAGCGTTGCCACAGGGCGCAACTATGGCTACACCTTC	CSVATGRNYGYTF
TRBV7-8	.	TRBJ2-5	once	TGTGCCAGCAGCTCGACTACCTCCGTTCAAGAGACCCAGTACTTC	CASSSTTSVQETQYF
TRBV6-5	.	TRBJ2-5	.	TGTGCCAGCAGTTACTCGAGACAACTCCTCGGAGAGACCCAGTACTTC	CASSYSRQLLGETQYF
TRBV5-4	.	TRBJ1-3	.	TGTGCCAGCAGCTCCCAGACCCCTGGAAACACCATATATTTT	CASSSQTPGNTIYF
TRBV7-8	.	TRBJ1-6	.	TGTGCCAGCAGCTTACCGGCCGATTCACCCCTCCACTTT	CASSLPADSPLHF
TRBV4-1	TRBD1	TRBJ2-7	once	TGCGCCAGCAGCCAAGCTACAGGGGGTGGCTACGAGCAGTACTTC	CASSQATGGGYEQYF
TRBV28	.	TRBJ2-7	.	TGTGCCAGCAGTTTATCCGGGGTCGAGCAGTACTTC	CASSLSGVEQYF
TRBV3-1/TRBV3-2	TRBD1	TRBJ1-4	.	TGTGCCAGCAGCAAACAGGGGATGGGGGAAAAACTGTTTTTT	CASSKQGMGEKLFF
TRBV6-5	TRBD1	TRBJ2-7	once	TGTGCCAGCAGTTACTACTTACAGGGGGCCTACGAGCAGTACTTC	CASSYYLQGAYEQYF
TRBV23-1	.	TRBJ2-7	.	TGCGCCAGCAGTCAAGAAGAGAAACCGCTACGAGAGCAGTACTTC	CASSQEEKPLREQYF
TRBV14	.	TRBJ2-1	.	TGTGCCAGCAGCCCCGAGATGGACGGCAATGAGCAGTTCTTC	CASSPEMDGNEQFF
TRBV7-8	.	TRBJ2-1	.	TGTGCCAGCAGCTTAGTTGTTGTTGAGCAGTTCTTC	CASSLVVVEQFF
TRBV30	.	TRBJ1-2	.	TGTGCCTGGACGGAGTCAGGGGCCTATGGCTACACCTTC	CAWTESGAYGYTF
TRBV7-2	.	TRBJ2-3	.	TGTGCCAGCAGTCCACTTAGTGCGACTAGTCTAGATACGCAGTATTTT	CASSPLSATSLDTQYF
TRBV5-1	TRBD1	TRBJ1-2	.	TGCGCCAGCAGCTCCGGACAGGCCGGTTATGGCTACACCTTC	CASSSGQAGYGYTF